The subject of this entry is one T cell receptor (beta chain). The sample belongs to a study of cytomegalovirus exposure and HLA in healthy donors. Germline loops: CDR1 SNHLY, CDR2 FYNNEI. The CDR3 is made up of 16 amino acids. J was trimmed by 10 bases and V by 5 bases; bases with no gene match: 12. The table came from immunoSEQ multiplex PCR; TCRdb's copy has only in-frame clones and leaves some out. The repertoire holds 100,000 to 150,000 clones, with about 90% as singletons. The sample consisted of PBMCs. The chain uses TRBV2 and TRBJ2-4, with 12 nucleotides matching TRBD1. This receptor was obtained from a man in his thirties or forties in good health and CMV-seronegative. The CDR3 nucleotides are TGTGCCAGCAGTCCCGGGACAGGGGGCCGGGTAGGGATTCAGTACTTC. Translated: CASSPGTGGRVGIQYF.